The source of this T cell receptor beta chain is a study of blood T cell repertoires in COVID-19. Study background: COVID-19 samples, acute and convalescent, were from the United States, Italy and Spain.

CDR1 SGHVS and CDR2 FNYEAQ come from the germline V gene. The CDR3 totals 15 residues. This clone was detected once. A junction boundary mismatches the germline segment, possibly from a read error. Per the original data handling: How many nucleated cells were present was estimated from reference gene primer amplification. Method: immunoSEQ multiplex PCR; TCRdb's copy keeps in-frame clones and lacks some. The D gene and trimming were derived from the DNA, and the V and J assignments and clone size from that table. The table shows over 150,000 clones, with approximately 81% occurring only once. This chain uses TRBV7-6 with TRBJ2-7; TRBD1 matches at 8 bases. This clonotype was obtained from a man in his forties or fifties with acute or convalescent COVID-19. The material sequenced was peripheral blood. CDR3 nucleotide sequence: TGTGCCAGCAGCTTAGCGGGACAGGCCTCCCACGAGCAGTACTTC. Translation: CASSLAGQASHEQYF.